These T cell receptor beta chains were read from a single sample in a study of identical twins. TCRdb ran MiXCR on the 5' RACE reads and lists one entry per CDR3 protein. In the table there are 600,000 to 850,000 distinct CDR3 sequences, around a sixth of which are singletons. These sequences were also reported in another study, on T cells expressing NK-cell markers.

Sequencing was performed on PBMCs. These receptors all come from a woman between 18 and 29 years old in good health. CDR3s include the opening cysteine and the closing phenylalanine or tryptophan. D genes are given only for firm matches. Where a row states a size, it is once, few, many or the class of an expanded clone; other rows omit it.

V: TRBV29-1
size: .
D: TRBD1
J: TRBJ2-2
DNA: TGCAGCGTTGAAAGGGACAGGGACACCGGGGAGCTGTTTTTT
CDR3: CSVERDRDTGELFF

V: TRBV5-1
size: .
D: .
J: TRBJ2-3
DNA: TGCGCCAGCAGCTTTGATGCGGGGGCGAACACAGATACGCAGTATTTT
CDR3: CASSFDAGANTDTQYF

V: TRBV20-1
size: few
D: .
J: TRBJ2-7
DNA: TGCAGTGCTAGTCCCCCGGGTTTTGGCTACGAGCAGTACTTC
CDR3: CSASPPGFGYEQYF

V: TRBV4-3
size: few
D: TRBD2
J: TRBJ2-3
DNA: TGCGCCAGCAAGGCCCTAGCGGGAGGGCCTGATACGCAGTATTTT
CDR3: CASKALAGGPDTQYF

V: TRBV7-9
size: .
D: TRBD2
J: TRBJ2-5
DNA: TGTGCCAGCAGCCCCGTCGGTAGCGGGGGGACGCAAGAGACCCAGTACTTC
CDR3: CASSPVGSGGTQETQYF

V: TRBV2
size: few
D: .
J: TRBJ2-7
DNA: TGTGCCAGCAGTGAACTAGCGCCCGAGCAGTACTTC
CDR3: CASSELAPEQYF

V: TRBV24-1
size: .
D: .
J: TRBJ2-1
DNA: TGTGCCACCAGTGATTCTTGGGCAGTTGAGCAGTTCTTC
CDR3: CATSDSWAVEQFF

V: TRBV29-1
size: .
D: .
J: TRBJ2-6
DNA: TGCAGCGTATCAGGTGAAAATAGTGGGGCCAACGTCCTGACTTTC
CDR3: CSVSGENSGANVLTF

V: TRBV20-1
size: .
D: TRBD2
J: TRBJ2-3
DNA: TGCAGTGCTAGAAAAGCGGGGAGCACAGATACGCAGTATTTT
CDR3: CSARKAGSTDTQYF

V: TRBV12-3/TRBV12-4
size: many
D: .
J: TRBJ2-5
DNA: TGTGCCAGCAGGGGGGACTCACAAGAGACCCAGTACTTC
CDR3: CASRGDSQETQYF

V: TRBV5-1
size: .
D: TRBD1
J: TRBJ2-5
DNA: TGCGCCAGCAGCTTTTACGGGACAGGGCCCCAAGAGACCCAGTACTTC
CDR3: CASSFYGTGPQETQYF

V: TRBV12-3/TRBV12-4
size: few
D: .
J: TRBJ2-7
DNA: TGTGCCAGCAGTTTATCAGGGGCCATCTACGAGCAGTACTTC
CDR3: CASSLSGAIYEQYF

V: TRBV6-6
size: few
D: TRBD1
J: TRBJ1-1
DNA: TGTGCCAGCCTGGACAGGGGGAACACTGAAGCTTTCTTT
CDR3: CASLDRGNTEAFF

V: TRBV4-3
size: .
D: TRBD2
J: TRBJ2-7
DNA: TGCGCCAGCAGCCAAGTAGTGACTAGCGGGAGCTACGAGCAGTACTTC
CDR3: CASSQVVTSGSYEQYF

V: TRBV5-1
size: .
D: .
J: TRBJ2-2
DNA: TGCGCCAGCAGCTTGGTGGAGCGCTACTTAAACACCGGGGAGCTGTTTTTT
CDR3: CASSLVERYLNTGELFF

V: TRBV20-1
size: .
D: .
J: TRBJ1-3
DNA: TGCAGTGCTAGAGAGGCCGGCGCGGGTAACACCATATATTTT
CDR3: CSAREAGAGNTIYF

V: TRBV27
size: few
D: TRBD2
J: TRBJ2-7
DNA: TGTGCCACGCGGGGGGTACTCTCCTACGAGCAGTACTTC
CDR3: CATRGVLSYEQYF

V: TRBV10-2
size: .
D: TRBD2
J: TRBJ2-1
DNA: TGCGCCAGTTCTCTAGCGGGACGGGCCAATGAGCAGTTCTTC
CDR3: CASSLAGRANEQFF

V: TRBV3-1
size: few
D: .
J: TRBJ2-1
DNA: TGTGCCAGCAGCCCCCGCGGCGGGGTGAACTTCAATGAGCAGTTCTTC
CDR3: CASSPRGGVNFNEQFF

V: TRBV7-6
size: .
D: .
J: TRBJ2-1
DNA: TGTGCCAGCAGCTTGATAAAAAGTAGAAATGAGCAGTTCTTC
CDR3: CASSLIKSRNEQFF

V: TRBV7-2
size: .
D: .
J: TRBJ2-1
DNA: TGTGCCAGCAGCTTAGCGCTCGTCGGTGAGCAGTTCTTC
CDR3: CASSLALVGEQFF

V: TRBV29-1
size: few
D: .
J: TRBJ1-1
DNA: TGCAGCGTTGAACGCCGGATAATGAACACTGAAGCTTTCTTT
CDR3: CSVERRIMNTEAFF

V: TRBV11-2
size: few
D: .
J: TRBJ2-7
DNA: TGTGCCAGCAGCTTATGGGCAGGGTCATCCTACGAGCAGTACTTC
CDR3: CASSLWAGSSYEQYF

V: TRBV25-1
size: .
D: TRBD2
J: TRBJ2-1
DNA: TGTGCCAGCAGTGATACTAGCGGGAGAAAGTATAATGAGCAGTTCTTC
CDR3: CASSDTSGRKYNEQFF

V: TRBV10-3
size: few
D: .
J: TRBJ2-5
DNA: TGTGCCATCAGATCAGGAGAAGAGACCCAGTACTTC
CDR3: CAIRSGEETQYF

V: TRBV10-1
size: .
D: TRBD1
J: TRBJ1-5
DNA: TGCGCCAGACTCGGGACAGGAGATTATAGCAATCAGCCCCAGCATTTT
CDR3: CARLGTGDYSNQPQHF

V: TRBV9
size: .
D: .
J: TRBJ1-1
DNA: TGTGCCAGCAGCGGACACGGGGGGGGCACTGAAGCTTTCTTT
CDR3: CASSGHGGGTEAFF

V: TRBV12-5
size: few
D: .
J: TRBJ2-5
DNA: TGTGCTAGTGCCCCCCGGGACGGCCCTTTTGGGACCCAGTACTTC
CDR3: CASAPRDGPFGTQYF

V: TRBV20-1
size: .
D: TRBD2
J: TRBJ2-3
DNA: TGCAGTGCTAGGACGGGGGGGCCAGGAAATACGCAGTATTTT
CDR3: CSARTGGPGNTQYF

V: TRBV5-1
size: few
D: .
J: TRBJ1-1
DNA: TGCGCCAGCAGCTTGGGGTGGGCACCCGAAGCTTTCTTT
CDR3: CASSLGWAPEAFF